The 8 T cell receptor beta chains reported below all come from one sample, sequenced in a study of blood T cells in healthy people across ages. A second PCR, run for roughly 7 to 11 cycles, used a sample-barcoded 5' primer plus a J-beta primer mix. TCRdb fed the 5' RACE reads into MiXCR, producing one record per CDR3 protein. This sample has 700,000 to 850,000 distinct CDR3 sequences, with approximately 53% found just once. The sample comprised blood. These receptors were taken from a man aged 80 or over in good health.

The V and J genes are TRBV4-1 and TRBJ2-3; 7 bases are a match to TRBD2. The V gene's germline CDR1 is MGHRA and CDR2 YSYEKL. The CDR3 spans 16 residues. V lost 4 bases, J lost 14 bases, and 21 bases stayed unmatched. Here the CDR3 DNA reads TGCGCCAGCAGCCGCGAGCGGGATGTGGGGCACAGATACGCGTATTTT. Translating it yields CASSRERDVGHRYAYF.

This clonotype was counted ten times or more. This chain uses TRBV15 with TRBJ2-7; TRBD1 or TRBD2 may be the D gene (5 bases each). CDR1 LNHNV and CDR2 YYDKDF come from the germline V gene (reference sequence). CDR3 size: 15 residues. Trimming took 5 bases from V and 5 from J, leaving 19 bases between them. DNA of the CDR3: TGTGCCACCAGCCGTTACGGGGCAGCGATAAACGAGCAGTACTTC. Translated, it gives CATSRYGAAINEQYF.

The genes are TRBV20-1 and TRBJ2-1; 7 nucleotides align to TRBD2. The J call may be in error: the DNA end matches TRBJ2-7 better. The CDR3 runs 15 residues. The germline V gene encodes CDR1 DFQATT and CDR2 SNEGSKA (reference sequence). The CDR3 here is CSARASGVSYNEQYF. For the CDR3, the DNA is TGCAGTGCTAGAGCTAGCGGAGTCTCCTACAATGAGCAGTACTTC.

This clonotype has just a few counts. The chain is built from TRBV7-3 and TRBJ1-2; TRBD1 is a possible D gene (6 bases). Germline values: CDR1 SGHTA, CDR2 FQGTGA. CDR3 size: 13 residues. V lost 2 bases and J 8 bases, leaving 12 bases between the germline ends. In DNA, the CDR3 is TGTGCCAGCAGCTTATCAGGGGCAGGGGGCTACACCTTC. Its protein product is CASSLSGAGGYTF.

In DNA form, the CDR3 reads TGTGCCAGCAGTACAAGGAGGATGGATCAGCCCCAGCATTTT. As protein: CASSTRRMDQPQHF. This chain links TRBV6-2 or TRBV6-3 with TRBJ1-5; D not resolved. CDR3 length: 14 amino acids. Trimming shortened V by 5 bases and J by 5 bases, and 13 bases separated the two germline ends. Per the germline V gene, CDR1 is MNHEY and CDR2 is SVGEGT.

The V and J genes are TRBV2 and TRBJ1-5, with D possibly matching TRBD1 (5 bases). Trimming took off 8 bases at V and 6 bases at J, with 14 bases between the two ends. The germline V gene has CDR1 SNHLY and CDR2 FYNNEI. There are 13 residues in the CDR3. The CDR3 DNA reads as TGTGCCAGCGCACGTGGGGACGCTCAGCCCCAGCATTTT. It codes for CASARGDAQPQHF.

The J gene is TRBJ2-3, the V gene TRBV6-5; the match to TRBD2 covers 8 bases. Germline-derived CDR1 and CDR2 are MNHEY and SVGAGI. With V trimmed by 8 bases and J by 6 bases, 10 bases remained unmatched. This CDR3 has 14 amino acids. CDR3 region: CASVGGGRSDTQYF. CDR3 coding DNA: TGTGCCAGCGTGGGGGGCGGGAGGTCTGATACGCAGTATTTT.

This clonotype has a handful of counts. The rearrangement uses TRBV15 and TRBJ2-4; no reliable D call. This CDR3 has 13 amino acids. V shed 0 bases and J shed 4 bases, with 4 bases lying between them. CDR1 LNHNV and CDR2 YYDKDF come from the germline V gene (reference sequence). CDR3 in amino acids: CATSREQKNIQYF. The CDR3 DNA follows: TGTGCCACCAGCAGAGAACAGAAAAACATTCAGTACTTC.